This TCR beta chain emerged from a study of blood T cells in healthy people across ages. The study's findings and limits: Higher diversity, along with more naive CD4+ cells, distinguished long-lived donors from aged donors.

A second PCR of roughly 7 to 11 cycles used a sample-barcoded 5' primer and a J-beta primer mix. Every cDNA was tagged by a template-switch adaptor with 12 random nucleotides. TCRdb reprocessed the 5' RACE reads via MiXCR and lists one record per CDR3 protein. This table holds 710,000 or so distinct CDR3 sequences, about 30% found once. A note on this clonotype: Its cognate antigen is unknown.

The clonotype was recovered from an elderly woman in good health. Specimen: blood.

In DNA form, the CDR3 reads TGCAGTGCGGCTAGCGGGAGTGGTATCTACGAGCAGTACTTC. It specifies CSAASGSGIYEQYF. The chain employs TRBV20-1 and TRBJ2-7, with 10 positions matching TRBD2. CDR3 length equals 14 residues. Germline V gene data show CDR1 as DFQATT and CDR2 as SNEGSKA (reference sequence). J was trimmed by 3 bases and V by 6 bases; bases with no gene match: 8.